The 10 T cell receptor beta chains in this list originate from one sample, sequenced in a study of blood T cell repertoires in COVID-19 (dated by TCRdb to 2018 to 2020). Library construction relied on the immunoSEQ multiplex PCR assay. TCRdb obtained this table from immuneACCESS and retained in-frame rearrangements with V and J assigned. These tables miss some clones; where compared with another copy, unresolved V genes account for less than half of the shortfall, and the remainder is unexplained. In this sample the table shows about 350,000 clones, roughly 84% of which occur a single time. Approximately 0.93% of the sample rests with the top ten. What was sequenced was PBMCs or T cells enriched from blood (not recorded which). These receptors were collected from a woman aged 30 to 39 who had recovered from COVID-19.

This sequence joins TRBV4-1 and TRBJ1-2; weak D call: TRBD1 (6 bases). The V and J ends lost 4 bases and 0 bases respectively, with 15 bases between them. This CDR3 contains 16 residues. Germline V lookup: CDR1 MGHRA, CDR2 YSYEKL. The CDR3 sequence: CASSPTWGPANYGYTF. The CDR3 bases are TGCGCCAGCAGCCCTACTTGGGGGCCTGCTAACTATGGCTACACCTTC.

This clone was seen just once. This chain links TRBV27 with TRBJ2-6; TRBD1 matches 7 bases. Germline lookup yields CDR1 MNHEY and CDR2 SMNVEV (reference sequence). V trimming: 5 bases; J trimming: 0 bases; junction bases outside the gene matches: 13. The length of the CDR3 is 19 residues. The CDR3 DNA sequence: TGTGCCAGCAGTCACTCCCCTGGTCCAGGGGGCTCTGGGGCCAACGTCCTGACTTTC. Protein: CASSHSPGPGGSGANVLTF.

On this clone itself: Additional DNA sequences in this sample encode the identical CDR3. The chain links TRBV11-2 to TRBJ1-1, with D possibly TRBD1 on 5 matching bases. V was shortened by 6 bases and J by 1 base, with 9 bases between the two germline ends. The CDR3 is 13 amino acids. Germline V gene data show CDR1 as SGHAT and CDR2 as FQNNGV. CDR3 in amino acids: CASSLDRNTEAFF. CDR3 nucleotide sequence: TGTGCCAGCAGTCTTGACAGGAACACTGAAGCTTTCTTT.

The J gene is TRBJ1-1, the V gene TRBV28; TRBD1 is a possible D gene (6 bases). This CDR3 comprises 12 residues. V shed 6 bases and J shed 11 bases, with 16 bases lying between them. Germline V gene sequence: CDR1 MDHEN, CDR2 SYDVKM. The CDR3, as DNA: TGTGCCAGCAGGCAAGTGGGGGGGCAGGCTTTCTTT. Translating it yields CASRQVGGQAFF. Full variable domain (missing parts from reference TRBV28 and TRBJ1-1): DVKVTQSSRYLVKRTGEKVFLECVQDMDHENMFWYRQDPGLGLRLIYFSYDVKMKEKGDIPEGYSVSREKKERFSLILESASTNQTSMYLCASRQVGGQAFFGQGTRLTVV.

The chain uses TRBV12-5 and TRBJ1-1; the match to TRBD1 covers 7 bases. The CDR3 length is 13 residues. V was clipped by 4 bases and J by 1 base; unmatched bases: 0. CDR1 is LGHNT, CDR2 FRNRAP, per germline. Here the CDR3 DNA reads TGTGCTAGTGGTTGGGACAGGAACACTGAAGCTTTCTTT. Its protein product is CASGWDRNTEAFF.

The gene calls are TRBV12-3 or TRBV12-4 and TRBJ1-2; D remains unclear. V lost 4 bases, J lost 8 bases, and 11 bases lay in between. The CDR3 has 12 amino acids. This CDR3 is CASSSTRGGYTF. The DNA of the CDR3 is TGTGCCAGCAGTTCAACCAGAGGCGGCTACACCTTC.

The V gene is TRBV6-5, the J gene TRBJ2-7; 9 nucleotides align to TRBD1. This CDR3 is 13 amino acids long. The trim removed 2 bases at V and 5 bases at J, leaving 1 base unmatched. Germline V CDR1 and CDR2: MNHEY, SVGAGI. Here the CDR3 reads CASSYGTGNEQYF. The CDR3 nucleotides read TGTGCCAGCAGTTACGGGACAGGGAACGAGCAGTACTTC.

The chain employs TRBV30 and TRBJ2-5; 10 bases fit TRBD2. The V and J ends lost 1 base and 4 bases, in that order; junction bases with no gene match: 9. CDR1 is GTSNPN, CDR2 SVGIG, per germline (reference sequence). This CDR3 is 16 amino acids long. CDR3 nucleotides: TGTGCCTGGAGTGGTAGTAGCGGGGGGCCAGGAGAGACCCAGTACTTC. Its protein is CAWSGSSGGPGETQYF.

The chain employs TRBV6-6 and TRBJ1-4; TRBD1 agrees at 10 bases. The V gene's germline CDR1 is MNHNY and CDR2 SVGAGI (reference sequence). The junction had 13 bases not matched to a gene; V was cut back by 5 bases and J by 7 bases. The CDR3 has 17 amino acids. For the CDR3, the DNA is TGTGCCAGCAGTCTCATTACCGGGACAGGGGCCCGTGAAAAACTGTTTTTT. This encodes CASSLITGTGAREKLFF.

The DNA of the CDR3 is TGTGCCAGCTCACCAAGACAGGGGGCAGAGAACTATGGCTACACCTTC. It is translated as CASSPRQGAENYGYTF. This chain connects TRBV18 to TRBJ1-2; 10 bases fit TRBD1. Germline values: CDR1 KGHSH, CDR2 LQKENI. The CDR3 extends over 16 amino acids. V gave up 2 bases and J gave up 2 bases; unmatched junction bases: 5.